The 22 T cell receptor beta chains presented below share a single source sample, sequenced in a study of cytomegalovirus exposure and HLA in healthy donors. PCR used 60 Vbeta primers and 13 Jbeta primers. The method was immunoSEQ multiplex PCR; TCRdb's version includes in-frame clones alone and lacks a portion of them. The data hold approximately 150,000 clones, with roughly 76% observed a single time. Sequences were obtained from PBMCs. These receptors were collected from a woman aged 18-29 years in good health and CMV-seropositive.

This clone is a singleton in its sample. The V call is TRBV25-1, the J call TRBJ1-2, with 9 bases matching TRBD1. The V and J ends lost 6 bases and 7 bases, in that order; junction bases with no gene match: 6. The CDR3 consists of 13 residues. In germline, CDR1 is MGHDK, CDR2 SYGVNS. Here the CDR3 reads CASRTTGGSGYTF. CDR3 DNA sequence: TGTGCCAGCAGGACGACAGGGGGTAGTGGCTACACCTTC.

Here the CDR3 reads CASSISGGANEQFF. CDR3 nucleotide sequence: TGTGCCAGCAGCATTAGCGGGGGGGCCAATGAGCAGTTCTTC. The chain joins TRBV7-2 to TRBJ2-1; 11 positions match TRBD2. Germline V gene data show CDR1 as SGHTA and CDR2 as FQGNSA. The CDR3 length is 14 residues. The V gene end was trimmed by 5 bases and the J gene end by 6 bases; junction bases not matched to a gene: 3.

The V gene is TRBV7-9, the J gene TRBJ2-7; 7 nucleotides agree with TRBD2. This CDR3 comprises 13 residues. Per germline, CDR1 SEHNR and CDR2 FQNEAQ (reference sequence). Unmatched junction bases numbered 8, after V lost 5 bases and J lost 7 bases. Here the CDR3 reads CASSPGGSREQYF. CDR3 DNA: TGTGCCAGCAGCCCAGGCGGGAGCCGAGAGCAGTACTTC.

V and J are TRBV7-2 and TRBJ2-2, with 9 bases lining up with TRBD2. Germline-derived CDR1 and CDR2 are SGHTA and FQGNSA. The CDR3 has 17 amino acids. Trimming removed 2 bases from V and 3 bases from J; junction bases left unmatched: 7. The CDR3 spells CASSLWAGGLDTGELFF. The CDR3 DNA follows: TGTGCCAGCAGCTTATGGGCGGGGGGGCTGGACACCGGGGAGCTGTTTTTT. The whole variable domain, filled in from reference TRBV7-2 and TRBJ2-2, reads GAGVSQSPSNKVTEKGKDVELRCDPISGHTALYWYRQSLGQGLEFLIYFQGNSAPDKSGLPSDRFSAERTGGSVSTLTIQRTQQEDSAVYLCASSLWAGGLDTGELFFGEGSRLTVL.

V gene TRBV5-4 combines with J gene TRBJ2-7; no firm D call. The CDR3 length is 15 residues. Trimming left V 5 bases short and J 0 bases short, with 15 bases between. In germline, CDR1 is SGHNT, CDR2 YYREEE (reference sequence). CDR3 DNA sequence: TGTGCCAGCAGATTGATGGGCCATGTCTCCTACGAGCAGTACTTC. This translates into CASRLMGHVSYEQYF.

The chain has TRBV7-9 and TRBJ2-2; perhaps TRBD1 as D (5 bases). Germline assignment: CDR1 SEHNR and CDR2 FQNEAQ (reference sequence). CDR3 size: 18 residues. V was shortened by 2 bases and J by 1 base, with 17 bases between the two germline ends. The CDR3 DNA follows: TGTGCCAGCAGCTTACTACCAGGGCCTATGGAGAACACCGGGGAGCTGTTTTTT. This sequence encodes CASSLLPGPMENTGELFF. Full variable domain (remainder filled in from reference TRBV7-9 and TRBJ2-2): DTGVSQNPRHKITKRGQNVTFRCDPISEHNRLYWYRQTLGQGPEFLTYFQNEAQLEKSRLLSDRFSAERPKGSFSTLEIQRTEQGDSAMYLCASSLLPGPMENTGELFFGEGSRLTVL.

The CDR3 protein is CASKPRVDYEQYF. The CDR3 nucleotides read TGTGCCAGTAAACCCAGGGTGGACTACGAGCAGTACTTC. The V gene is TRBV2, the J gene TRBJ2-5; weak D call: TRBD1 (5 bases). Judging by the DNA end, TRBJ2-7 fits better; the J call may be wrong. The CDR3 sequence is 13 residues long. The germline V gene encodes CDR1 SNHLY and CDR2 FYNNEI.

This sequence joins TRBV15 and TRBJ2-7; D gene unclear. This CDR3 contains 13 residues. Germline CDR1 is LNHNV and CDR2 is YYDKDF (reference sequence). The germline V and J ends were trimmed by 4 bases and 2 bases, with 9 bases remaining between them. The chain's CDR3 is CATSTGLAYEQYF. As DNA, the CDR3 is TGTGCCACCAGCACGGGTCTAGCCTACGAGCAGTACTTC.

The V call is TRBV7-2, the J call TRBJ1-2; 9 bases are shared with TRBD1. The CDR3 has 15 residues. The V gene's germline CDR1 is SGHTA and CDR2 FQGNSA. Trimming at V came to 3 bases and at J to 2 bases, leaving 4 bases not matched to a gene. The CDR3 here is CASSLRGQGNYGYTF. In DNA form, the CDR3 reads TGTGCCAGCAGCTTGCGTGGACAGGGGAACTATGGCTACACCTTC.

CDR3 DNA: TGTGCCAGCACCCCCAGGGACAGGGACTATGGCTACACCTTC. Amino acid sequence: CASTPRDRDYGYTF. The V gene is TRBV5-4, the J gene TRBJ1-2; TRBD1 aligns across 9 bases. This CDR3 is built from 14 residues. Germline CDR1 SGHNT, CDR2 YYREEE (reference sequence). V dropped 6 bases and J dropped 3; count of bases not matched to a gene: 6.

V and J are TRBV29-1 and TRBJ2-1; tentative D call: TRBD2 (7 bases). CDR3 size: 15 residues. V was cut by 2 bases and J by 16 bases, with 27 bases left in between. The germline V gene has CDR1 SQVTM and CDR2 ANQGSEA. The CDR3: CSVEFRRGERDNDFF. DNA for the CDR3: TGCAGCGTTGAATTTCGTCGCGGTGAGCGGGACAACGATTTCTTC.

This rearrangement joins TRBV6-4 to TRBJ1-2; 7 positions match TRBD1. After removal of 6 bases from V and 3 bases from J, the junction contained 7 bases not matched to a gene. This CDR3 is built from 14 residues. Germline V gives CDR1 MRHNA, CDR2 SNTAGT. Written as DNA, the CDR3 is TGTGCCAGCAGCCCGACAGGGAACCACTATGGCTACACCTTC. This gives the protein CASSPTGNHYGYTF.

The V and J genes are TRBV19 and TRBJ1-4; D gene ambiguous. The V end lost 2 bases, the J end lost 8 bases, and 12 bases lay between the germline ends. The CDR3 consists of 14 residues. From germline, CDR1 is LNHDA and CDR2 SQIVND (reference sequence). The CDR3 is CASSIIGDSEKLFF. In nucleotides, the CDR3 is TGTGCCAGTAGTATAATCGGGGATTCCGAAAAACTGTTTTTT.

The gene calls are TRBV18 and TRBJ2-3; tentative D call: TRBD2 (5 bases). The CDR3 runs to 15 residues. The germline gives CDR1 KGHSH, CDR2 LQKENI. V was shortened by 2 bases and J by 2 bases, with 11 bases between the two germline ends. Written as DNA, the CDR3 is TGTGCCAGCTCACCAAGCGGCATAAACACAGATACGCAGTATTTT. This gives the protein CASSPSGINTDTQYF. Full variable domain (remainder filled in from reference TRBV18 and TRBJ2-3): NAGVMQNPRHLVRRRGQEARLRCSPMKGHSHVYWYRQLPEEGLKFMVYLQKENIIDESGMPKERFSAEFPKEGPSILRIQQVVRGDSAAYFCASSPSGINTDTQYFGPGTRLTVL.

This chain links TRBV19 with TRBJ2-2; a weak D match, TRBD1 (6 bases). This CDR3 has 14 residues. Trimming took off 4 bases at V and 0 bases at J, with 6 bases between the two ends. The germline V gene encodes CDR1 LNHDA and CDR2 SQIVND (reference sequence). Here the CDR3 reads CASSRTANTGELFF. In DNA, the CDR3 is TGTGCCAGTAGTAGGACAGCGAACACCGGGGAGCTGTTTTTT.

The rearrangement links TRBV7-9 to TRBJ1-1; 8 nucleotides agree with TRBD1. Trimming at V came to 5 bases and at J to 4 bases, leaving 3 bases not matched to a gene. CDR1 is SEHNR and CDR2 is FQNEAQ in the germline V gene (reference sequence). The CDR3 totals 13 residues. Written as DNA, the CDR3 is TGTGCCAGCAGCAACAGGGGGGTCACTGAAGCTTTCTTT. It codes for CASSNRGVTEAFF.

The V gene is TRBV28, the J gene TRBJ2-1; 8 positions agree with TRBD1. CDR1 MDHEN and CDR2 SYDVKM come from the germline V gene. This CDR3 contains 15 residues. V shed 2 bases, J shed 6 bases, and the junction held 6 bases outside the gene matches. The CDR3 loop reads CASSLAGGIRNEQFF. DNA for the CDR3: TGTGCCAGCAGTTTAGCAGGGGGCATACGCAATGAGCAGTTCTTC.

This clone was seen only a few times. J is TRBJ1-1 and V is TRBV7-6; D remains unclear. The CDR3 has 15 amino acids. The V gene lost 5 bases and the J gene lost 3 bases, with 16 bases spanning the gap. Germline V gene lookup returns CDR1 SGHVS and CDR2 FNYEAQ. The CDR3 DNA reads TGTGCCAGCAGCCCAAGGCCGGGTAGATACACTGAAGCTTTCTTT. This sequence encodes CASSPRPGRYTEAFF.

This CDR3 reads CASSQEGGGTGELFF. The CDR3, as DNA: TGTGCCAGCAGCCAAGAAGGCGGGGGTACCGGGGAGCTGTTTTTT. The chain couples TRBV4-2 to TRBJ2-2; 7 bases are shared with TRBD2. The CDR3 sequence is 15 residues long. Trimming at V came to 0 bases and at J to 5 bases, leaving 3 bases not matched to a gene. CDR1 is LGHNA and CDR2 is YNFKEQ in the germline V gene.

The chain has TRBV11-2 and TRBJ2-6; unclear D gene. The V gene's germline CDR1 is SGHAT and CDR2 FQNNGV. The CDR3 totals 14 residues. V was clipped by 4 bases and J by 1 base, with 5 bases between them. CDR3 coding DNA: TGTGCCAGCAGCTACCAGTCTGGGGCCAACGTCCTGACTTTC. Translation: CASSYQSGANVLTF.

The rearrangement uses TRBV6-5 and TRBJ1-4, with a tentative D call TRBD1 (6 bases). The V and J ends lost 5 bases and 5 bases respectively, with 15 bases between them. This CDR3 contains 15 residues. Germline lookup yields CDR1 MNHEY and CDR2 SVGAGI. As DNA, the CDR3 is TGTGCCAGCAGTCGAACAGGGAGGGGGAATGAAAAACTGTTTTTT. It codes for CASSRTGRGNEKLFF.

The chain uses TRBV18 and TRBJ2-5; 9 positions agree with TRBD1. Germline CDR1 and CDR2: KGHSH and LQKENI. The length of the CDR3 is 14 residues. After removal of 3 bases from V and 3 bases from J, the junction contained 2 bases not matched to a gene. The CDR3: CASSPRQGEETQYF. The CDR3 DNA is TGTGCCAGCTCACCTCGACAGGGGGAAGAGACCCAGTACTTC.